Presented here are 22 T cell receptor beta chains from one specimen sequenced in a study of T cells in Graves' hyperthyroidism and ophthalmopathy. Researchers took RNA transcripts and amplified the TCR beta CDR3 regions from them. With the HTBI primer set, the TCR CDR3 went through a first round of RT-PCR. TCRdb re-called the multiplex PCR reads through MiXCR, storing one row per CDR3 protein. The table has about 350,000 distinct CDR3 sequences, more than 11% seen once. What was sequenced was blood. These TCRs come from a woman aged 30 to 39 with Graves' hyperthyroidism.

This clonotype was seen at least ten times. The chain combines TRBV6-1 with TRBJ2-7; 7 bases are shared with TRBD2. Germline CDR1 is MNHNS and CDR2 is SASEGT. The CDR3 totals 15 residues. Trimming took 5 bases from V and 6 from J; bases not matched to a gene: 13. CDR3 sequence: CASSYARETRSEQYF. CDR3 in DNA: TGTGCCAGCAGTTACGCGCGGGAGACAAGGTCCGAGCAGTACTTC.

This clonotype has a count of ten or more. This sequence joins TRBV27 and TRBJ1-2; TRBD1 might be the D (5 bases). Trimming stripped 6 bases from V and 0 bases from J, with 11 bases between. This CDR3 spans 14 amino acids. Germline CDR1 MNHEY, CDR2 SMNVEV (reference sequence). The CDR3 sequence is CASRRDRANYGYTF. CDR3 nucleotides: TGTGCCAGCAGAAGGGACCGGGCTAACTATGGCTACACCTTC.

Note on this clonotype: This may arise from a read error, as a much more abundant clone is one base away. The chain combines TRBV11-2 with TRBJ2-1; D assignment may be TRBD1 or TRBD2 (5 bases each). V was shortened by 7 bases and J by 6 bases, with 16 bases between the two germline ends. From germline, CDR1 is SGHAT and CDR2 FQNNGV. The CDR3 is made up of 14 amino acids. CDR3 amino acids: CASNPGPRANEQFF. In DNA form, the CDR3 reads TGTGCCAGCAACCCGGGGCCCCGGGCCAATGAGCAGTTCTTC.

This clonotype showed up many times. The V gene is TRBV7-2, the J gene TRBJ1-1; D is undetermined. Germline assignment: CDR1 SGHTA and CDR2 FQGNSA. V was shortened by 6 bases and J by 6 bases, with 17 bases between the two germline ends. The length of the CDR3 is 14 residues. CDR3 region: CASSHVGVRAEAFF. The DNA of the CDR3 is TGTGCCAGCAGTCATGTCGGGGTTCGTGCTGAAGCTTTCTTT.

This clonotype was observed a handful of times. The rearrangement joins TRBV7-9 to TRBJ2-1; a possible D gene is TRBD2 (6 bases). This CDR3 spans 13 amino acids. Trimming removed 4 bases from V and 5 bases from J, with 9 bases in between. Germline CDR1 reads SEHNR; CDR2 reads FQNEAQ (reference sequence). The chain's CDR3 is CASSSDYHNEQFF. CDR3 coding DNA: TGTGCCAGCAGCTCGGACTATCACAATGAGCAGTTCTTC.

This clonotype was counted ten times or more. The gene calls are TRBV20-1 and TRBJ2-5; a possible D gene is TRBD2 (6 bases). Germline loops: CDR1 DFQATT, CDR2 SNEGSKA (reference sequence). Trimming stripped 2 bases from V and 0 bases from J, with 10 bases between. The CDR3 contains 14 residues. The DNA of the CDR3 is TGCAGTGCTAGACTAGCGAGGAACCAAGAGACCCAGTACTTC. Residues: CSARLARNQETQYF.

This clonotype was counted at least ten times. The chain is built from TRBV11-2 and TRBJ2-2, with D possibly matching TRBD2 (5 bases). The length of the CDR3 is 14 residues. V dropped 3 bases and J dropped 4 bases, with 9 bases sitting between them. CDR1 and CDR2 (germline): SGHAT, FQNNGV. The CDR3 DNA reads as TGTGCCAGCAGCTTTGGGAGTTTCACCGGGGAGCTGTTTTTT. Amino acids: CASSFGSFTGELFF. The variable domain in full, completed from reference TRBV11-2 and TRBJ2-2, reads EAGVAQSPRYKIIEKRQSVAFWCNPISGHATLYWYQQILGQGPKLLIQFQNNGVVDDSQLPKDRFSAERLKGVDSTLKIQPAKLEDSAVYLCASSFGSFTGELFFGEGSRLTVL.

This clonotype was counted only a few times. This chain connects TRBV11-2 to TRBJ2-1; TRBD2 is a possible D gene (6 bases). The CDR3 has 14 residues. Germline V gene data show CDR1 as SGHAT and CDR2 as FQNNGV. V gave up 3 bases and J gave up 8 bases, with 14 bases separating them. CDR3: CASSFNIGRDEQFF. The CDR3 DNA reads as TGTGCCAGCAGCTTTAATATCGGGAGAGATGAGCAGTTCTTC.

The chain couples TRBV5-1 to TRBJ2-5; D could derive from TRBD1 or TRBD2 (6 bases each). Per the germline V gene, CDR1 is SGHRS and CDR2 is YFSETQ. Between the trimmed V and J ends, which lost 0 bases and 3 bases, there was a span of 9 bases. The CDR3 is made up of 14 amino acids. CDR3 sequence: CASSLGRGEETQYF. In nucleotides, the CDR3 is TGCGCCAGCAGCTTGGGGAGGGGGGAAGAGACCCAGTACTTC.

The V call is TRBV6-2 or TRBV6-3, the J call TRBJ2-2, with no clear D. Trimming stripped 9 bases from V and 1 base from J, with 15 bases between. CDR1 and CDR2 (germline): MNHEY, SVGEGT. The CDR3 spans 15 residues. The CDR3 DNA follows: TGTGCCAGTACAGATCCCGTCGAGAACACCGGGGAGCTGTTTTTT. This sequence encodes CASTDPVENTGELFF.

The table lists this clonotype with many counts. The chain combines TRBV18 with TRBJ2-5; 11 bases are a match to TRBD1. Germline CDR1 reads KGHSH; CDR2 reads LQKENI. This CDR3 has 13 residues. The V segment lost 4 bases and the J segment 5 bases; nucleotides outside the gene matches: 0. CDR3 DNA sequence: TGTGCCAGCTCACGGACAGGGGGCGAGACCCAGTACTTC. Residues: CASSRTGGETQYF.

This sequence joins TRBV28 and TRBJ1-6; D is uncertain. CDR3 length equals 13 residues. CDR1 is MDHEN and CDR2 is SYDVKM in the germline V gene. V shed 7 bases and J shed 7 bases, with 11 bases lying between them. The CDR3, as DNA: TGTGCCAGCAACCGAATCAGGAATTCACCCCTCCACTTT. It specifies CASNRIRNSPLHF.

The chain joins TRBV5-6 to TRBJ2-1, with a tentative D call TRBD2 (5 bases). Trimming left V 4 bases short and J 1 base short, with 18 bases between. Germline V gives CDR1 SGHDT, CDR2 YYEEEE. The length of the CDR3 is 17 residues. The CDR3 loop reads CASSPPRAGTSYNEQFF. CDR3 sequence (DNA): TGTGCCAGCAGCCCCCCCCGGGCGGGCACGTCCTACAATGAGCAGTTCTTC.

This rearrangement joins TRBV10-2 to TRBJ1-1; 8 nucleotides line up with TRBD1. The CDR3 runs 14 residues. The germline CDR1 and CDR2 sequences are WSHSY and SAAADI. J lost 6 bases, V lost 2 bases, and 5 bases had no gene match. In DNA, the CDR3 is TGCGCCAGCAGTGAGGGGACAGGTCTGGCTGAAGCTTTCTTT. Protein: CASSEGTGLAEAFF.

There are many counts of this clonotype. DNA for the CDR3: TGTGCCAGCTCACCACCGACCCCTAAACTCGACAATGAGCAGTTCTTC. As protein: CASSPPTPKLDNEQFF. The gene calls are TRBV18 and TRBJ2-1; the D is unclear. Germline V CDR1 and CDR2: KGHSH, LQKENI. V was cut by 0 bases and J by 5 bases, with 14 bases left in between. This CDR3 spans 16 amino acids. The whole variable domain, remainder taken from reference TRBV18 and TRBJ2-1, is NAGVMQNPRHLVRRRGQEARLRCSPMKGHSHVYWYRQLPEEGLKFMVYLQKENIIDESGMPKERFSAEFPKEGPSILRIQQVVRGDSAAYFCASSPPTPKLDNEQFFGPGTRLTVL.

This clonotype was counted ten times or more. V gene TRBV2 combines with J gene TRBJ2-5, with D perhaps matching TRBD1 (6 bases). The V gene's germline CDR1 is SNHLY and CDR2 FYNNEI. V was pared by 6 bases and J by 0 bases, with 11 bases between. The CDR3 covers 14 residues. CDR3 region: CASSPDRYQETQYF. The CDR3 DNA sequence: TGTGCCAGCAGCCCCGACAGGTACCAAGAGACCCAGTACTTC.

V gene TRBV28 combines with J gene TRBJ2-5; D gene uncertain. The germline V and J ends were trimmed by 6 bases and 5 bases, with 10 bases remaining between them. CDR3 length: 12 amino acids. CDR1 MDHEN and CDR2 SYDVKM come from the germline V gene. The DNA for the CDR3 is TGTGCCAGCAGCTCAATGGGGGAGACCCAGTACTTC. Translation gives CASSSMGETQYF.

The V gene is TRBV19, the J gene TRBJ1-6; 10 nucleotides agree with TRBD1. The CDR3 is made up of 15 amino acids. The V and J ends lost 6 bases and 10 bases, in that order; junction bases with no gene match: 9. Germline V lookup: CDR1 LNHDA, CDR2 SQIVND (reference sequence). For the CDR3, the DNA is TGTGCCAGTAGAACCGGGACAGGGGTTGGGTCACCCCTCCACTTT. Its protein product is CASRTGTGVGSPLHF.

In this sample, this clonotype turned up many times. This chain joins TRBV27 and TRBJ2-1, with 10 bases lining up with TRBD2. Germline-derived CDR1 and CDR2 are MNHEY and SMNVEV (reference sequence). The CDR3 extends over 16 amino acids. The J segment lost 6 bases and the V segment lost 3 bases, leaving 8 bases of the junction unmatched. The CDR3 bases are TGTGCCAGCAGTTTTAGTATCGGGACTAGCGCCAATGAGCAGTTCTTC. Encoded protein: CASSFSIGTSANEQFF.

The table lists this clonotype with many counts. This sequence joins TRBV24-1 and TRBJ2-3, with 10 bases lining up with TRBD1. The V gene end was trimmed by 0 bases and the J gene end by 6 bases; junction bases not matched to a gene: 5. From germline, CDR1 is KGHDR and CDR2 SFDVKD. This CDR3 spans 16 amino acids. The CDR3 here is CATSDLSDRGRDTQYF. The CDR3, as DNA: TGTGCCACCAGTGATTTGTCCGACAGGGGGCGGGATACGCAGTATTTT.

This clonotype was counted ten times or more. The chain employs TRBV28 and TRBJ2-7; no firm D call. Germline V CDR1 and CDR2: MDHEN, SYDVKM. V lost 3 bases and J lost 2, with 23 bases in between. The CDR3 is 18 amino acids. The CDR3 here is CASSFTPGLGNKTYEQYF. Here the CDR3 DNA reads TGTGCCAGCAGTTTCACCCCCGGGTTGGGAAACAAGACCTACGAGCAGTACTTC.

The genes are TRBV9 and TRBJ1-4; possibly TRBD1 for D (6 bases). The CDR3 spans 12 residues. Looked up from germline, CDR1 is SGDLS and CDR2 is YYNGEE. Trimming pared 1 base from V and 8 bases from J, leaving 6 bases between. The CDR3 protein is CASSVTGEKLFF. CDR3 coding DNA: TGTGCCAGCAGCGTAACAGGGGAAAAACTGTTTTTT.